The entry below describes one TCR beta chain. Measured with immunoSEQ multiplex PCR; TCRdb has only the in-frame clones, and not every one. This repertoire shows 65,000 to 70,000 clones, roughly 80% found once; its top ten account for roughly 10%. This record belongs to a study of OX40 agonist ivuxolimab in advanced cancers. Across the study: Checkpoint inhibitors had been given previously to 40% of patients.

Germline V gives CDR1 MNHEY, CDR2 SVGAGI. The CDR3 runs 15 residues. V was pared by 2 bases and J by 1 base, with 3 bases of the junction left unmatched. The sequences come from CD4+ or CD8+ T cells sorted from blood, collected in a trial of the OX40 agonist ivuxolimab. The sequence derives from an adult with an advanced solid tumor such as melanoma, head and neck, liver or kidney cancer. J is TRBJ1-1 and V is TRBV6-5; 8 bases match TRBD1. The CDR3 protein is CASSYGGTGNTEAFF. CDR3 DNA: TGTGCCAGCAGTTACGGGGGGACAGGGAACACTGAAGCTTTCTTT.